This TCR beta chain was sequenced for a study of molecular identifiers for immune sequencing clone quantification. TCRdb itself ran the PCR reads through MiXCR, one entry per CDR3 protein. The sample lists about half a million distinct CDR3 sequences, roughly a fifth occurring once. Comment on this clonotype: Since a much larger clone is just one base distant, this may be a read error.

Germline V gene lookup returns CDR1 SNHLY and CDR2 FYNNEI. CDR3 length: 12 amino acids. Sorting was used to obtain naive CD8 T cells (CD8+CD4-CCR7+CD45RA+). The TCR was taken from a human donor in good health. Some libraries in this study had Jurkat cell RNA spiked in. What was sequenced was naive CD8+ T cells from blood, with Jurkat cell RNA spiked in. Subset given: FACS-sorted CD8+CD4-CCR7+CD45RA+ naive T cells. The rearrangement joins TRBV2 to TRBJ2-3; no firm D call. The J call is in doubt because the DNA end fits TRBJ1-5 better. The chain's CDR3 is CASSVEEDTQHF. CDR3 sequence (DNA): TGTGCCAGCAGCGTAGAGGAAGATACGCAGCATTTT.